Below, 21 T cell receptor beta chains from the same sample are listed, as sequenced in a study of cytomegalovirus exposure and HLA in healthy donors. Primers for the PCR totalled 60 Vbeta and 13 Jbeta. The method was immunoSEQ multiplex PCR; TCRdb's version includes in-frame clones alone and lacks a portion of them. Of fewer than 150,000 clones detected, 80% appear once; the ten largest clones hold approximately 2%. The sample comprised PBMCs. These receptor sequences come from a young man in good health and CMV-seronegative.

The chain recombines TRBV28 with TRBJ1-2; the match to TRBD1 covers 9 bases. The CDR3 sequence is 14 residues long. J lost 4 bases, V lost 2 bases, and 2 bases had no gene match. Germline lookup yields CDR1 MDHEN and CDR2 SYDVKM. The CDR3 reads CASSLRDRVYGYTF. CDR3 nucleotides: TGTGCCAGCAGTTTACGGGACAGGGTCTATGGCTACACCTTC.

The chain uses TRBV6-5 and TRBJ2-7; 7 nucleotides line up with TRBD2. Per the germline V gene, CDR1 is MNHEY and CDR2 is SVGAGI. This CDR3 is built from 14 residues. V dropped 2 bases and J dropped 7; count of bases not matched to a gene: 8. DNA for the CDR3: TGTGCCAGCAGTTACGGGAGGACTAGAGCGGAGCAGTACTTC. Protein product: CASSYGRTRAEQYF.

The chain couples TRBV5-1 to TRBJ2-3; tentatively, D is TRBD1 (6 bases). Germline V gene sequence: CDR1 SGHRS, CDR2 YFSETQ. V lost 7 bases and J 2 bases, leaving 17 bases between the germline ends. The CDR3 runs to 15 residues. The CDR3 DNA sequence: TGCGCCAGCTCCCTCTACAGGGTCCCCACAGATACGCAGTATTTT. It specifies CASSLYRVPTDTQYF.

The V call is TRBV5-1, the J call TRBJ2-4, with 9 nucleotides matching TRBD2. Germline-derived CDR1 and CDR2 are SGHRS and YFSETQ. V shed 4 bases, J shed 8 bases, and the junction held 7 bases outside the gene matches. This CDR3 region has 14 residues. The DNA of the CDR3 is TGCGCCAGCAGCCGGGAGCGCGGGGGGGACATTCAGTACTTC. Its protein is CASSRERGGDIQYF.

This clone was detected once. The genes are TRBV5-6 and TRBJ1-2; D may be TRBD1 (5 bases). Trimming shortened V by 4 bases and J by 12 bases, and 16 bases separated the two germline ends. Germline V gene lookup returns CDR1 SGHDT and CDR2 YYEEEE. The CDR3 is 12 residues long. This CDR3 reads CASSPGRMGHTF. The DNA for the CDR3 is TGTGCCAGCAGCCCTGGACGGATGGGGCACACCTTC.

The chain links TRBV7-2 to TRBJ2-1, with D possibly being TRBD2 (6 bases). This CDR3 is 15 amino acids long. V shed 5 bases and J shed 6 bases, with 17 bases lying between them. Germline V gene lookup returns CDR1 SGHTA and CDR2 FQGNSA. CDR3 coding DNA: TGTGCCAGCAGCACCCAGCGGCTGGGGGGCAATGAGCAGTTCTTC. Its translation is CASSTQRLGGNEQFF.

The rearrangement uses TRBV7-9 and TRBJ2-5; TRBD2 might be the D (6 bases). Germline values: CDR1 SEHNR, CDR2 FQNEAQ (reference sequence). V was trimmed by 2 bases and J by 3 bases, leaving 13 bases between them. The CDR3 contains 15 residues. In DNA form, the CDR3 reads TGTGCCAGCAGCTTATACGGGAGTAGGGAAGAGACCCAGTACTTC. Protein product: CASSLYGSREETQYF.

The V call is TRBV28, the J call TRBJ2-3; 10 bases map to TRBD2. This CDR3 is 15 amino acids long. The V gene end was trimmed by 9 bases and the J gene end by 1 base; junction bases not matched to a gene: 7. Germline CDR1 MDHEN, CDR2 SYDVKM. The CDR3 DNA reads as TGTGCCAGTCTCCAGGGGACTAGCGGCACAGATACGCAGTATTTT. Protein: CASLQGTSGTDTQYF.

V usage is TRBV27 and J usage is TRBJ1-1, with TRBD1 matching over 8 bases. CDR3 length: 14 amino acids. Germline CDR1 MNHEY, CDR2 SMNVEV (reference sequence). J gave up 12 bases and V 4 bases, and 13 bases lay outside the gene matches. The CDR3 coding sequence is TGTGCCAGCAGTTCCTCCTCATTGACAGGGGAATCTTTCTTT. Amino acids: CASSSSSLTGESFF.

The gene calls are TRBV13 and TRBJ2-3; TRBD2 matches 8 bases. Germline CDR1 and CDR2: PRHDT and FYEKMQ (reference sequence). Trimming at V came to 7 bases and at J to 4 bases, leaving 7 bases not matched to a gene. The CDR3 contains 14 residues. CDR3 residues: CASTFGGGPDTQYF. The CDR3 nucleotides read TGTGCCAGCACCTTCGGGGGGGGTCCAGATACGCAGTATTTT.

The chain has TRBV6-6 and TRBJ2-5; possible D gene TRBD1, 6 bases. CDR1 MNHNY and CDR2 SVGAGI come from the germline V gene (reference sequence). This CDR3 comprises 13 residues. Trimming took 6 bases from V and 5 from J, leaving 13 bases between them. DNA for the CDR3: TGTGCCAGCAGCAGACAGGCGGATGAGACCCAGTACTTC. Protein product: CASSRQADETQYF.

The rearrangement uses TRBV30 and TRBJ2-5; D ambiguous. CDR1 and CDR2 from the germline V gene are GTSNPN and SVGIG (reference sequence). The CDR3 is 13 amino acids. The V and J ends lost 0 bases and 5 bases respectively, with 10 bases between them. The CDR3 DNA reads TGTGCCTGGAGTGTACAAATCTTCGAGACCCAGTACTTC. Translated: CAWSVQIFETQYF.

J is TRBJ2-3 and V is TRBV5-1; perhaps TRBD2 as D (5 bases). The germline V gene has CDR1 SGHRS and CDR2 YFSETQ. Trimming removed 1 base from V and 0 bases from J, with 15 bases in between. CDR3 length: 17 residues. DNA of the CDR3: TGCGCCAGCAGCTTGTGGCGGGCCCCTGGGAGCACAGATACGCAGTATTTT. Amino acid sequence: CASSLWRAPGSTDTQYF.

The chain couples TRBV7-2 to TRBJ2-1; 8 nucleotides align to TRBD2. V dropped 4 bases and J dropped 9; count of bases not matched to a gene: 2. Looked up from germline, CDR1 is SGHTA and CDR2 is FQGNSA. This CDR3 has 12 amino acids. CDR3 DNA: TGTGCCAGCAGCTCTAGCGGGTTTGAGCAGTTCTTC. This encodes CASSSSGFEQFF.

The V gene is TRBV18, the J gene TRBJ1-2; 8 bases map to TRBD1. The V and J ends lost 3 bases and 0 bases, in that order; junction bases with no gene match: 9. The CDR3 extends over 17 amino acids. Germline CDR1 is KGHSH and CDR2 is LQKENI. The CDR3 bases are TGTGCCAGCTCACCGAGGGGACAGGTTAGGACTAACTATGGCTACACCTTC. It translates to CASSPRGQVRTNYGYTF.

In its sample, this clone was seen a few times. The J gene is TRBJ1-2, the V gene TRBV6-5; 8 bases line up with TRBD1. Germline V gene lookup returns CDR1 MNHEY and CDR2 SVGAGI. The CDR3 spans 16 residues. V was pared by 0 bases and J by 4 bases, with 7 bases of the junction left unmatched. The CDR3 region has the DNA TGTGCCAGCAGTTACTCTTCGCAGGGGGCGAGCTATGGCTACACCTTC. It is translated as CASSYSSQGASYGYTF.

CDR3 sequence: CASSLGGMNTEAFF. The CDR3 region has the DNA TGCGCCAGCAGCTTGGGAGGGATGAACACTGAAGCTTTCTTT. The genes are TRBV5-1 and TRBJ1-1; D is ambiguous. CDR1 and CDR2 (germline): SGHRS, YFSETQ. The CDR3 is made up of 14 amino acids. The ends were cut back, 0 bases at V and 0 bases at J, with 6 bases in the middle.

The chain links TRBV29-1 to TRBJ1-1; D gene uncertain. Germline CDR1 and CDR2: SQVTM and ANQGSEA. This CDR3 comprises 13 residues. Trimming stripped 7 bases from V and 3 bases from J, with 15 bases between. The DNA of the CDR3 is TGCAGCGCTCAAAAAAAGGAGCACACTGAAGCTTTCTTT. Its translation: CSAQKKEHTEAFF.

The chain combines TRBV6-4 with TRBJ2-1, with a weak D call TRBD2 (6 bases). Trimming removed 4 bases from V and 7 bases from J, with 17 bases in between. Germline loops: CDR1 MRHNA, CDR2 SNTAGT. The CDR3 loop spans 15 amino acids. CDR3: CASSVTSSGRNEQFF. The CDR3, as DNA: TGTGCCAGCAGTGTCACTAGCTCGGGGCGTAATGAGCAGTTCTTC.

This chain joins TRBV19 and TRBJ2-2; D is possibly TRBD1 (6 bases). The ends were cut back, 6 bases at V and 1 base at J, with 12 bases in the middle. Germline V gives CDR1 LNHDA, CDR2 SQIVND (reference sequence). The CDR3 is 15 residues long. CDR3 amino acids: CASSPRGGNTGELFF. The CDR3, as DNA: TGTGCCAGTAGCCCCAGGGGTGGGAACACCGGGGAGCTGTTTTTT.

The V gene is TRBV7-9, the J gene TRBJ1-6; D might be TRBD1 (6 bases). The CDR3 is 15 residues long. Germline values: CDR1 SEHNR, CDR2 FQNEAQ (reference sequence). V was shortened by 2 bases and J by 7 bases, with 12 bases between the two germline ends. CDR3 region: CASSLLGQQNSPLHF. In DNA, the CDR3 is TGTGCCAGCAGCTTATTAGGACAGCAAAATTCACCCCTCCACTTT.